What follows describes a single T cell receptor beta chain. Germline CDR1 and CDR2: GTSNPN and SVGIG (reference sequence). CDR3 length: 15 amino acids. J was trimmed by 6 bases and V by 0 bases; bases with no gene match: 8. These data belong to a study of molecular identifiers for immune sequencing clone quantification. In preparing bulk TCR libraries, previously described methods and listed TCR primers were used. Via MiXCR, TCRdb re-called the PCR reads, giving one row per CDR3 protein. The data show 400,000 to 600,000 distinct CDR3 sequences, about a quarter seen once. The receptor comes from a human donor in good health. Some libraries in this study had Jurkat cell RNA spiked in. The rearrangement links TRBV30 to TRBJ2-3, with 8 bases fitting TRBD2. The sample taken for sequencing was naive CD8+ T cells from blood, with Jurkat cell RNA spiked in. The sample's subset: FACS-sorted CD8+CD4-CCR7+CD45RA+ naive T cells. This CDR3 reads CAWSVVGGERDTQYF. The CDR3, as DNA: TGTGCCTGGAGTGTCGTCGGGGGGGAGCGGGATACGCAGTATTTT.